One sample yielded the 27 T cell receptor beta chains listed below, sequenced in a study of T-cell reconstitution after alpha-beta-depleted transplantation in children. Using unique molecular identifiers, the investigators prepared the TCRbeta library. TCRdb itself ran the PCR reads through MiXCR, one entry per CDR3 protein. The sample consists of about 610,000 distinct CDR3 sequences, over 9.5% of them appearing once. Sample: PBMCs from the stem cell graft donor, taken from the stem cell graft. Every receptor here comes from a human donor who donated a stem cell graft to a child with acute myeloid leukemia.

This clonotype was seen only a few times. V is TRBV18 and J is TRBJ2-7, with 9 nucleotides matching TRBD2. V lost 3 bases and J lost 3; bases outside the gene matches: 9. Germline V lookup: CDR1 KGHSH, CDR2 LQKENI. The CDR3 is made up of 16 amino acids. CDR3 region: CASSPSGAAGGYEQYF. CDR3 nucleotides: TGTGCCAGCTCACCCTCCGGGGCAGCGGGGGGCTACGAGCAGTACTTC.

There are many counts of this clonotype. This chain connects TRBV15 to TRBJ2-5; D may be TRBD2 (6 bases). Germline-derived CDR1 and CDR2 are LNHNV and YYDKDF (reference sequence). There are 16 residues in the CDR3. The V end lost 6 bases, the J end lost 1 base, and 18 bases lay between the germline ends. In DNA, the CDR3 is TGTGCCACCAGAAAGCTGGAGGGACCTAGCCAAGAGACCCAGTACTTC. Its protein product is CATRKLEGPSQETQYF.

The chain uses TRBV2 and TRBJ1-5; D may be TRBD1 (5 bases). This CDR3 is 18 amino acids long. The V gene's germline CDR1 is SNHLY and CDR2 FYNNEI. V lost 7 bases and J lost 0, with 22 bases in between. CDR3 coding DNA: TGTGCCAGCACTTCAGAAATCGTGGGGGACTATAGCAATCAGCCCCAGCATTTT. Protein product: CASTSEIVGDYSNQPQHF. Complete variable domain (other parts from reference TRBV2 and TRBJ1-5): EPEVTQTPSHQVTQMGQEVILRCVPISNHLYFYWYRQILGQKVEFLVSFYNNEISEKSEIFDDQFSVERPDGSNFTLKIRSTKLEDSAMYFCASTSEIVGDYSNQPQHFGDGTRLSIL.

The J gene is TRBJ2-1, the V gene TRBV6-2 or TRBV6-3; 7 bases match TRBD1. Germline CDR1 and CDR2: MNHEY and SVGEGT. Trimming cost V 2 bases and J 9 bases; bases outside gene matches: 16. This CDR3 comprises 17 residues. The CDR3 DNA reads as TGTGCCAGCAGTTACCGGGACAGCGAAGGTCGTCGTACTGAGCAGTTCTTC. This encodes CASSYRDSEGRRTEQFF.

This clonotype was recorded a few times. CDR3 nucleotide sequence: TGTGCCAGCAGCTTCCGGACTAGGACCGAGGTGGCCCAGTACTTC. Protein: CASSFRTRTEVAQYF. V gene TRBV3-1 combines with J gene TRBJ2-5; 7 bases align to TRBD2. The V and J ends lost 5 bases and 9 bases, in that order; junction bases with no gene match: 15. CDR1 and CDR2 from the germline V gene are LGHDT and YNNKEL (reference sequence). CDR3 length equals 15 residues.

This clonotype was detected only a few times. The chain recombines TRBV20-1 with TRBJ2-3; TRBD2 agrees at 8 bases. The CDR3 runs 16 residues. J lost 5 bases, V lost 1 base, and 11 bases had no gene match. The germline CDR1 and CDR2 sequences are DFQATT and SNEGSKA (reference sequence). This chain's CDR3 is CSARVLAGILVDTQYF. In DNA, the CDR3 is TGCAGTGCTAGAGTTCTAGCGGGTATCCTTGTAGATACGCAGTATTTT.

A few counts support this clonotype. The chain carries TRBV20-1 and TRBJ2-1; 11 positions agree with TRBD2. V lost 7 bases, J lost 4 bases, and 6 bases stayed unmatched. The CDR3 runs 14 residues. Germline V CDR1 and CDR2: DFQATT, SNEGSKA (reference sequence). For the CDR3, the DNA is TGCAGTGGTTTAGCGGGAGGGGGGTACAATGAGCAGTTCTTC. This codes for CSGLAGGGYNEQFF.

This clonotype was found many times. The CDR3 region has the DNA TGTGCCAGCTCACCAGGGTACGCGCAGTATTTT. Residues: CASSPGYAQYF. The chain couples TRBV18 to TRBJ2-3, with D unresolved. The CDR3 consists of 11 residues. Germline loops: CDR1 KGHSH, CDR2 LQKENI. Trimming removed 2 bases from V and 10 bases from J, with 7 bases in between.

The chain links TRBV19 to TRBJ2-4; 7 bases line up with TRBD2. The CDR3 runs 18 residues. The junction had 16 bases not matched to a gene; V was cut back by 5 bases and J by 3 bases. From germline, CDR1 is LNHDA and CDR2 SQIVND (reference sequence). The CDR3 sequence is CASSPGGPGLLDKNIQYF. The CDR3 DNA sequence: TGTGCCAGTAGTCCGGGCGGACCGGGACTACTTGACAAAAACATTCAGTACTTC.

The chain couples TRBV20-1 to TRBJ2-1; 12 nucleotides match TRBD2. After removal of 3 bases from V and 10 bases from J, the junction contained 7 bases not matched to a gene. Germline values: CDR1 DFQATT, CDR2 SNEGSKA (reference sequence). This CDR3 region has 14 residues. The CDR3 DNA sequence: TGCAGTGCTAGGAGGACTAGCGGGACTGGGGAGCAGTTCTTC. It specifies CSARRTSGTGEQFF.

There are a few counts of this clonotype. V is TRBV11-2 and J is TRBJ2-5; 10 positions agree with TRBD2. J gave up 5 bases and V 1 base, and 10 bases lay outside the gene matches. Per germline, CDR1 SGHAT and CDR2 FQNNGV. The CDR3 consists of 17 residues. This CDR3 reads CASSLGGSGRLRETQYF. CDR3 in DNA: TGTGCCAGCAGCTTAGGGGGTAGCGGGAGGTTGAGGGAGACCCAGTACTTC.

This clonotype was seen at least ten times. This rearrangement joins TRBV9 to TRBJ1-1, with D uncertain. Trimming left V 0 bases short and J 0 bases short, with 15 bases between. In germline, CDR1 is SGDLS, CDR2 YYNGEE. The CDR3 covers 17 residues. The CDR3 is CASSVGTGRSMNTEAFF. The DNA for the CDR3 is TGTGCCAGCAGCGTAGGTACGGGGAGATCCATGAACACTGAAGCTTTCTTT.

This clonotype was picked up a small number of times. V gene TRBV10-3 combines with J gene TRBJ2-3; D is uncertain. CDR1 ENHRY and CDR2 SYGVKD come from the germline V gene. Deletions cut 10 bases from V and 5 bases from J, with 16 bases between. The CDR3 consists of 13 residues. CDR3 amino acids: CATMGPMGDTQYF. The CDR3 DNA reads TGTGCCACGATGGGCCCCATGGGAGATACGCAGTATTTT.

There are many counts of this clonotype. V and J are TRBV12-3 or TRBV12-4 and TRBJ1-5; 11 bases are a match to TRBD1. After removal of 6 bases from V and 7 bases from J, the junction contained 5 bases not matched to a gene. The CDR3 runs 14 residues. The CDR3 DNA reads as TGTGCCAGCAGCTGGACAGGGGGCCAACAGCCCCAGCATTTT. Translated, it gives CASSWTGGQQPQHF.

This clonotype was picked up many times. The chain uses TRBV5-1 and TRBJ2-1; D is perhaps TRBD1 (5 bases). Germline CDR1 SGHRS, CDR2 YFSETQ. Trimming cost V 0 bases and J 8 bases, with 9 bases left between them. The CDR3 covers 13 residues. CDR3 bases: TGCGCCAGCAGCTTGGAAAGGGGCGATGAGCAGTTCTTC. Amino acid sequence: CASSLERGDEQFF. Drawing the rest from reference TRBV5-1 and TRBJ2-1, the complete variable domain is KAGVTQTPRYLIKTRGQQVTLSCSPISGHRSVSWYQQTPGQGLQFLFEYFSETQRNKGNFPGRFSGRQFSNSRSEMNVSTLELGDSALYLCASSLERGDEQFFGPGTRLTVL.

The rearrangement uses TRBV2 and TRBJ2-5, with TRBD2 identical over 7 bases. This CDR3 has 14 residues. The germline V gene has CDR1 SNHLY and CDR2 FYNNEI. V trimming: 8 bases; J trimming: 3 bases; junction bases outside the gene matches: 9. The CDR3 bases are TGTGCCAGCGGGACGGGAGGACCCAAAGAGACCCAGTACTTC. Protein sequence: CASGTGGPKETQYF.

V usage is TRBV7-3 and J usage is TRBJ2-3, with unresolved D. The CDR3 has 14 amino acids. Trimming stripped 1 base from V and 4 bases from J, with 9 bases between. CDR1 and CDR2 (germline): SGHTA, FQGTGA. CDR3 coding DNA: TGTGCCAGCAGCTTAAGCTCTCTCCCAGATACGCAGTATTTT. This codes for CASSLSSLPDTQYF. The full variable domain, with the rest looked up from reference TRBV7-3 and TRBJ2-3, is GAGVSQTPSNKVTEKGKYVELRCDPISGHTALYWYRQSLGQGPEFLIYFQGTGAADDSGLPNDRFFAVRPEGSVSTLKIQRTERGDSAVYLCASSLSSLPDTQYFGPGTRLTVL.

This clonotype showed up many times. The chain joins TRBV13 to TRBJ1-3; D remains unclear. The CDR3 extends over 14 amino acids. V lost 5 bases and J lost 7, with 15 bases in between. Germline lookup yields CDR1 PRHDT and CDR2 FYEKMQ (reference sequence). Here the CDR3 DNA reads TGTGCCAGCAGCCCACGGACGGCCTCCAACACCATATATTTT. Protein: CASSPRTASNTIYF.

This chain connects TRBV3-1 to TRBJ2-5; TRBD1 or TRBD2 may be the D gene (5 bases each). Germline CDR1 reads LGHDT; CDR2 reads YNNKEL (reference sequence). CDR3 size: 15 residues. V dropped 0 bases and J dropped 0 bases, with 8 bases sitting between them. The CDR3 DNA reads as TGTGCCAGCAGCCAAGATGGGGGTTACCAAGAGACCCAGTACTTC. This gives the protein CASSQDGGYQETQYF.

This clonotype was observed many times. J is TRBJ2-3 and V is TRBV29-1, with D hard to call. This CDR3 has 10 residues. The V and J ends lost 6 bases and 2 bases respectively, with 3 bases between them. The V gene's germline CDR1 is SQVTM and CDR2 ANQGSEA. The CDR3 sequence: CSVATDTQYF. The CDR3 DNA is TGCAGCGTGGCCACAGATACGCAGTATTTT.

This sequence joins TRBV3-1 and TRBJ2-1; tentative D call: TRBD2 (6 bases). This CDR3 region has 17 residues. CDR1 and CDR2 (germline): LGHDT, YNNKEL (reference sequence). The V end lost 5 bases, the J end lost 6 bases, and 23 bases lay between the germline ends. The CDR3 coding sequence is TGTGCCAGCAGCAAAGTAGAGACTAGTTATTTAGTCAATGAGCAGTTCTTC. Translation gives CASSKVETSYLVNEQFF.

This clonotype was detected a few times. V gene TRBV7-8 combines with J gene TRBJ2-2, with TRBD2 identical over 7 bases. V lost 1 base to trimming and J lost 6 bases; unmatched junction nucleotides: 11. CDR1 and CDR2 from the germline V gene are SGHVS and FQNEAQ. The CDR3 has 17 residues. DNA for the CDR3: TGTGCCAGCAGCTTAGGGTTCGGCGGGAGATCATCCGGGGAGCTGTTTTTT. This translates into CASSLGFGGRSSGELFF.

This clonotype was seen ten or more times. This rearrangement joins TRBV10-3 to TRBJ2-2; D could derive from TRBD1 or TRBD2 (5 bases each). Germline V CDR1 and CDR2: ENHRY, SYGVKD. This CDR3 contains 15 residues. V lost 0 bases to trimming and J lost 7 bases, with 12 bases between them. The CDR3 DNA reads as TGTGCCATCAGTGAGTCAAGGGACCTCGTCGGGGAGCTGTTTTTT. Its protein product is CAISESRDLVGELFF.

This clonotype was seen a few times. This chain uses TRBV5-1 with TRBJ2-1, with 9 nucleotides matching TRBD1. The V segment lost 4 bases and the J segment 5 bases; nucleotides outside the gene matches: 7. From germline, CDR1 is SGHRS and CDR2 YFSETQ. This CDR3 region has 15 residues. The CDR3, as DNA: TGCGCCAGCAGCACCGGGACAGGGTCCCACAATGAGCAGTTCTTC. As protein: CASSTGTGSHNEQFF. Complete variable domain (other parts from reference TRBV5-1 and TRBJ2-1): KAGVTQTPRYLIKTRGQQVTLSCSPISGHRSVSWYQQTPGQGLQFLFEYFSETQRNKGNFPGRFSGRQFSNSRSEMNVSTLELGDSALYLCASSTGTGSHNEQFFGPGTRLTVL.

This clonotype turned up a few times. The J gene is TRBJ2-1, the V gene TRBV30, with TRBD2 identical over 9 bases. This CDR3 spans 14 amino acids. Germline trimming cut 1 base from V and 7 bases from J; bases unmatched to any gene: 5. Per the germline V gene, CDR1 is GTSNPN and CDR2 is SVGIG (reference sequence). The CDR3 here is CAWSGGRARNEQFF. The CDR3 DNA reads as TGTGCCTGGAGTGGCGGGAGGGCCAGGAATGAGCAGTTCTTC.

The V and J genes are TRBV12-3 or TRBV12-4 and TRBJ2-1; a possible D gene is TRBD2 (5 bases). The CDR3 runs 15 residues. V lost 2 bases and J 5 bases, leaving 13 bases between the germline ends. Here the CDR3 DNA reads TGTGCCAGCAGTTTAATTGTACTAGGGCACAATGAGCAGTTCTTC. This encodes CASSLIVLGHNEQFF.

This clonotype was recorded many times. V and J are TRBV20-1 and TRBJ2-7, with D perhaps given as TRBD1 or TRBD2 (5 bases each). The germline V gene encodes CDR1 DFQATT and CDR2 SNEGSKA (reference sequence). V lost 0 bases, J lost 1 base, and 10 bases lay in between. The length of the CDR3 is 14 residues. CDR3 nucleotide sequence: TGCAGTGCTAGAGACGTTGGGGGATCCTACGAGCAGTACTTC. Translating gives CSARDVGGSYEQYF.